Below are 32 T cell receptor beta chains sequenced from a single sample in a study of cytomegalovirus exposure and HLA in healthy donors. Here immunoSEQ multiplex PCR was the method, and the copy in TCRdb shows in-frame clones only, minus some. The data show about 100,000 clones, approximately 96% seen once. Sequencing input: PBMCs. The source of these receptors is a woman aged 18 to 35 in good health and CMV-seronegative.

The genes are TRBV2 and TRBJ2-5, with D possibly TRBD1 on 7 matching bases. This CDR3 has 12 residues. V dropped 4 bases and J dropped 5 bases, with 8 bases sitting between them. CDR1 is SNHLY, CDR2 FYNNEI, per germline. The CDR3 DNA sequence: TGTGCCAGCAGTGCAGGGGGGGAGACCCAGTACTTC. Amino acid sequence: CASSAGGETQYF.

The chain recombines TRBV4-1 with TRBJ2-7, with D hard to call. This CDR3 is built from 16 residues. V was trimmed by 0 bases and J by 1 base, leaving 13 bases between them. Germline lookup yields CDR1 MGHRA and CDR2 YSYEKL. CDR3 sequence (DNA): TGCGCCAGCAGCCAAGATACGGTGTCGGGTTCCTACGAGCAGTACTTC. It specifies CASSQDTVSGSYEQYF.

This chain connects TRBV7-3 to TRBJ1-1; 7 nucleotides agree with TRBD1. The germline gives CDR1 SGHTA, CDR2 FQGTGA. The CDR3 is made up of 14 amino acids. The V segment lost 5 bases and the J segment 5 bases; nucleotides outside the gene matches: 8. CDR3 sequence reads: CASSPRQGWTEAFF. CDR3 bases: TGTGCCAGCAGCCCGAGACAGGGTTGGACTGAAGCTTTCTTT.

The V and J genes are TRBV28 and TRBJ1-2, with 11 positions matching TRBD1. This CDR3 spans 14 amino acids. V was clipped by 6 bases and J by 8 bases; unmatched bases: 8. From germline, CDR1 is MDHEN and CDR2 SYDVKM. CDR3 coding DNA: TGTGCCAGCAGCCTGGGGACAGGGGGAAACGGCTACACCTTC. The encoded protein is CASSLGTGGNGYTF.

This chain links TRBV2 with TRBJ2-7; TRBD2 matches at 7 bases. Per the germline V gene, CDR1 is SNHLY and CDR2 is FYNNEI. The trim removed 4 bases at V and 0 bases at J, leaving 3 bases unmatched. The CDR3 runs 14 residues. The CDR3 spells CASSGGGSSYEQYF. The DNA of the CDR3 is TGTGCCAGCAGTGGGGGGGGAAGCTCCTACGAGCAGTACTTC.

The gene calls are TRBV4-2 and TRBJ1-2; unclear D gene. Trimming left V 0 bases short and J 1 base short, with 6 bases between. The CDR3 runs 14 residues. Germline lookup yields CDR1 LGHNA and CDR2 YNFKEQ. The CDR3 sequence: CASSQEASNYGYTF. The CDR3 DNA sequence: TGTGCCAGCAGCCAAGAAGCGAGTAACTATGGCTACACCTTC.

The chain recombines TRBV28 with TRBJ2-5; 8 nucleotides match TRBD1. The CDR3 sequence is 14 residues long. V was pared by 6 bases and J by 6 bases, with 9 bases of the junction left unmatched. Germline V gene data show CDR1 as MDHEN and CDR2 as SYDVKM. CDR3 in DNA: TGTGCCAGCAGAGCTGAGGACAGGGTTAAGACCCAGTACTTC. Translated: CASRAEDRVKTQYF.

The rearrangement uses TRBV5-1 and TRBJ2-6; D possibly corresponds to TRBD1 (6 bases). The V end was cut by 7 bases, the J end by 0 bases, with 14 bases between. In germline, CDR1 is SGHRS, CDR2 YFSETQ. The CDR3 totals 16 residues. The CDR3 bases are TGCGCCAGCTGCCGGGACACCCGCTCTGGGGCCAACGTCCTGACTTTC. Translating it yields CASCRDTRSGANVLTF. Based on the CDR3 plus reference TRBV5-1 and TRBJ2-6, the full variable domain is KAGVTQTPRYLIKTRGQQVTLSCSPISGHRSVSWYQQTPGQGLQFLFEYFSETQRNKGNFPGRFSGRQFSNSRSEMNVSTLELGDSALYLCASCRDTRSGANVLTFGAGSRLTVL.

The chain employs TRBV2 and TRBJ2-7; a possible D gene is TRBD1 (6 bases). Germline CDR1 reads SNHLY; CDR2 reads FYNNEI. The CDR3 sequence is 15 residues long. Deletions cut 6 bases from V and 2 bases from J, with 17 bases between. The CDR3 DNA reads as TGTGCCAGCAGCCCGGGCGCAGGGGTAACCTACGAGCAGTACTTC. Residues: CASSPGAGVTYEQYF.

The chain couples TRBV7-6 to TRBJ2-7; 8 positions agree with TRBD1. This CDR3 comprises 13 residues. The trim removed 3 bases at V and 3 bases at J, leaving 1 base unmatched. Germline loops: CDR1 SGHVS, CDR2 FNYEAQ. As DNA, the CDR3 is TGTGCCAGCAGCTTCGGACAGGGCTACGAGCAGTACTTC. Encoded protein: CASSFGQGYEQYF.

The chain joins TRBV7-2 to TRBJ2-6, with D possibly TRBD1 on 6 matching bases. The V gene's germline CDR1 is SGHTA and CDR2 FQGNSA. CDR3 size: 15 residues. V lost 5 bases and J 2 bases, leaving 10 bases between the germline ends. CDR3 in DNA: TGTGCCAGCAGCCCAGGACAGACTGGGGCCAACGTCCTGACTTTC. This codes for CASSPGQTGANVLTF.

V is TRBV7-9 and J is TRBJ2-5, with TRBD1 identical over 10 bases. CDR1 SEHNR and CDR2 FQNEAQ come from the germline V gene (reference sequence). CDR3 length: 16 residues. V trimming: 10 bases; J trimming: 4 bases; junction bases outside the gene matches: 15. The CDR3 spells CATFNYGTGVVETQYF. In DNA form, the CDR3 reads TGTGCCACTTTTAACTATGGGACAGGGGTGGTAGAGACCCAGTACTTC.

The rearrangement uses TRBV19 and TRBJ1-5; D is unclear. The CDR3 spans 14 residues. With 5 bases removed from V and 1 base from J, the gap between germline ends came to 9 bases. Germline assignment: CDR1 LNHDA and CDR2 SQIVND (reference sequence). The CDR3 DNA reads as TGTGCCAGTAGTCCCTGGCTGAGCAATCAGCCCCAGCATTTT. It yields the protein CASSPWLSNQPQHF.

The CDR3 reads CASMSDRLFLNSYEQYF. CDR3 nucleotide sequence: TGTGCCAGTATGTCGGACAGGTTATTCCTGAACTCCTACGAGCAGTACTTC. The V and J genes are TRBV19 and TRBJ2-7; 7 nucleotides line up with TRBD1. V was clipped by 7 bases and J by 0 bases; unmatched bases: 15. This CDR3 comprises 17 residues. Germline values: CDR1 LNHDA, CDR2 SQIVND (reference sequence). Together with reference TRBV19 and TRBJ2-7, the CDR3 gives the full variable domain: DGGITQSPKYLFRKEGQNVTLSCEQNLNHDAMYWYRQDPGQGLRLIYYSQIVNDFQKGDIAEGYSVSREKKESFPLTVTSAQKNPTAFYLCASMSDRLFLNSYEQYFGPGTRLTVT.

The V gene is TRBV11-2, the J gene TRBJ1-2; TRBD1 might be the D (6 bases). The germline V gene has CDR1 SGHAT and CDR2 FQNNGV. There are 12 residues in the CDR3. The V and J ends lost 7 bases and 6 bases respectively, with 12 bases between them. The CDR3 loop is CASTVTGNGYTF. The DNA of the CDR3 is TGTGCCAGCACCGTGACAGGCAATGGCTACACCTTC.

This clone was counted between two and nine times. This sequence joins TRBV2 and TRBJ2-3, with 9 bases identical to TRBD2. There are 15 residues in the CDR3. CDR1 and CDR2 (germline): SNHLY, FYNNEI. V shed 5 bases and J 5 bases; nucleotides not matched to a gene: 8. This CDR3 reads CASSPLSGGVDTQYF. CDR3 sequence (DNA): TGTGCCAGCAGTCCCCTTAGCGGGGGAGTAGATACGCAGTATTTT. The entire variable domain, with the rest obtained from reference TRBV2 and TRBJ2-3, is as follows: EPEVTQTPSHQVTQMGQEVILRCVPISNHLYFYWYRQILGQKVEFLVSFYNNEISEKSEIFDDQFSVERPDGSNFTLKIRSTKLEDSAMYFCASSPLSGGVDTQYFGPGTRLTVL.

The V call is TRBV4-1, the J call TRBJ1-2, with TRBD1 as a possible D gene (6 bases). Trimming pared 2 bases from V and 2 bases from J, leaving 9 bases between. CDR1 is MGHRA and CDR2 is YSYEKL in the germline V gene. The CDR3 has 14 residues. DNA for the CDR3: TGCGCCAGCAGCCAAACAGGGCCGAACTATGGCTACACCTTC. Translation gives CASSQTGPNYGYTF.

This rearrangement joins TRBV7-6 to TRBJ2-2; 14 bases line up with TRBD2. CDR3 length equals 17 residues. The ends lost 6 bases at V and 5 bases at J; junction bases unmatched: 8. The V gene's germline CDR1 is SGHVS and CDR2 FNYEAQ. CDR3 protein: CASRPRTSGGITGELFF. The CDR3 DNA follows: TGTGCCAGCAGACCGAGGACTAGCGGGGGGATTACCGGGGAGCTGTTTTTT.

For the CDR3, the DNA is TGTGCCAGCTCACCTCGGGGAGGGGAAAATACGCAGTATTTT. This sequence encodes CASSPRGGENTQYF. The chain carries TRBV18 and TRBJ2-3, with TRBD2 matching over 7 bases. Germline assignment: CDR1 KGHSH and CDR2 LQKENI. The CDR3 contains 14 residues. Losses at the gene ends were 3 bases for V and 7 bases for J; bases not matched to a gene: 7. Supplemented by reference TRBV18 and TRBJ2-3, the full variable domain reads NAGVMQNPRHLVRRRGQEARLRCSPMKGHSHVYWYRQLPEEGLKFMVYLQKENIIDESGMPKERFSAEFPKEGPSILRIQQVVRGDSAAYFCASSPRGGENTQYFGPGTRLTVL.

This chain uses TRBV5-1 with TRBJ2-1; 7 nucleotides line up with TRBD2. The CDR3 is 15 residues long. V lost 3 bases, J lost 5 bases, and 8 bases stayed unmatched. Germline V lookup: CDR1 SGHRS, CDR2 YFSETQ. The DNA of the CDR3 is TGCGCCAGCAGCTCCGCGGGGGAGCCGAACAATGAGCAGTTCTTC. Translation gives CASSSAGEPNNEQFF. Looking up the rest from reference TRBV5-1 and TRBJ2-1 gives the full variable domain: KAGVTQTPRYLIKTRGQQVTLSCSPISGHRSVSWYQQTPGQGLQFLFEYFSETQRNKGNFPGRFSGRQFSNSRSEMNVSTLELGDSALYLCASSSAGEPNNEQFFGPGTRLTVL.

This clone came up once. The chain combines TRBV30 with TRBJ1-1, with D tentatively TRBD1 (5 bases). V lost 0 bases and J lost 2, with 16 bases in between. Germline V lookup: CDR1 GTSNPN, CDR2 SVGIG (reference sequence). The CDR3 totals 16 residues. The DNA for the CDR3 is TGTGCCTGGAGTGTTTCGCCCCGGGGGTTCAACACTGAAGCTTTCTTT. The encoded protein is CAWSVSPRGFNTEAFF. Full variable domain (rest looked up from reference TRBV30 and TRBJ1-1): SQTIHQWPATLVQPVGSPLSLECTVEGTSNPNLYWYRQAAGRGLQLLFYSVGIGQISSEVPQNLSASRPQDRQFILSSKKLLLSDSGFYLCAWSVSPRGFNTEAFFGQGTRLTVV.

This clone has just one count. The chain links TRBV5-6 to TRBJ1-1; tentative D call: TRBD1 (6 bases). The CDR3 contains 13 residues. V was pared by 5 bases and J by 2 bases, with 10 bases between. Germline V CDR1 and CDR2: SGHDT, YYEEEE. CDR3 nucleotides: TGTGCCAGCAGAACAGGGCCCAACACTGAAGCTTTCTTT. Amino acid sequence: CASRTGPNTEAFF. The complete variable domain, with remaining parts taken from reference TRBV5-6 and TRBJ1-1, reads DAGVTQSPTHLIKTRGQQVTLRCSPKSGHDTVSWYQQALGQGPQFIFQYYEEEERQRGNFPDRFSGHQFPNYSSELNVNALLLGDSALYLCASRTGPNTEAFFGQGTRLTVV.

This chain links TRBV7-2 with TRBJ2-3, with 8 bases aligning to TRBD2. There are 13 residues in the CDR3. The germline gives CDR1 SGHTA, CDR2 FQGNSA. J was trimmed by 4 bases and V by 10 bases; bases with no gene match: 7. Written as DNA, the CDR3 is TGTGCCATCCGGGGGGGCCAGGCAGATACGCAGTATTTT. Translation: CAIRGGQADTQYF.

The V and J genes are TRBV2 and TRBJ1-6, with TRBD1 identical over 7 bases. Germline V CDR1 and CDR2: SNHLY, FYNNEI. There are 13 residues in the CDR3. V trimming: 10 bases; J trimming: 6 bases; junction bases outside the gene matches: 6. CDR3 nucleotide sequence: TGTGCCACCCTACAGGGGAGTAATTCACCCCTCCACTTT. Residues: CATLQGSNSPLHF.

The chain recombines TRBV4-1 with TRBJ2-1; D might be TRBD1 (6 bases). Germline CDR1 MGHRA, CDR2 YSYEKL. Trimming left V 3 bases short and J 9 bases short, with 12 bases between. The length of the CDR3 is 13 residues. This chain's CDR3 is CASSQGHRVEQFF. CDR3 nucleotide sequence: TGCGCCAGCAGCCAGGGACACCGTGTTGAGCAGTTCTTC.

CDR3 protein: CASSERPGQAYEQYF. For the CDR3, the DNA is TGTGCCAGCAGTGAACGACCGGGACAGGCCTACGAGCAGTACTTC. The J gene is TRBJ2-7, the V gene TRBV6-1; 8 positions match TRBD1. The ends lost 2 bases at V and 2 bases at J; junction bases unmatched: 5. Germline CDR1 is MNHNS and CDR2 is SASEGT. The CDR3 is 15 residues long.

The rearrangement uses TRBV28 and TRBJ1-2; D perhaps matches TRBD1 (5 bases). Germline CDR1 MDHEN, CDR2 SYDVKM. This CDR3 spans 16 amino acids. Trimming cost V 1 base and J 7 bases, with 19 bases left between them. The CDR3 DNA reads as TGTGCCAGCAGTTTATTCGGCAACCCCCGGGACTTTGGCTACACCTTC. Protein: CASSLFGNPRDFGYTF.

The CDR3 region has the DNA TGTGCCAGCAGTTTCCCCCTCGACAGGGTACTTTCTGAAGCTTTCTTT. This encodes CASSFPLDRVLSEAFF. The chain has TRBV28 and TRBJ1-1; TRBD1 agrees at 7 bases. Germline V gene data show CDR1 as MDHEN and CDR2 as SYDVKM. The CDR3 is 16 amino acids. J was trimmed by 6 bases and V by 3 bases; bases with no gene match: 13.

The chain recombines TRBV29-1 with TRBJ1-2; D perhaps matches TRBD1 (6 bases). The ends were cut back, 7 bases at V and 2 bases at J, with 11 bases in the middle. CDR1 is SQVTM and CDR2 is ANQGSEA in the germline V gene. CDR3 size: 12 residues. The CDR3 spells CSADRRNYGYTF. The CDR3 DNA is TGCAGCGCTGACAGGAGGAACTATGGCTACACCTTC.

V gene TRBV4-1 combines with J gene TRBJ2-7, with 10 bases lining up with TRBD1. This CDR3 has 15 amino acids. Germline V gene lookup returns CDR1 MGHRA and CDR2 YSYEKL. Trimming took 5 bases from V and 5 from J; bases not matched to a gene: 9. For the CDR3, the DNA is TGCGCCAGCAGCACCCAGGACAGGGGGGATGACGAGCAGTACTTC. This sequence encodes CASSTQDRGDDEQYF.

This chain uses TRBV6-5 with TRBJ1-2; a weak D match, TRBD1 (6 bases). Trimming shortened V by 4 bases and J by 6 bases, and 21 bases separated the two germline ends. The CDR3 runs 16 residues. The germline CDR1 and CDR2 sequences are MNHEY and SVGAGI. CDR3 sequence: CASSWGRVTGTHGYTF. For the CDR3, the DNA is TGTGCCAGCAGTTGGGGGAGGGTAACAGGGACCCATGGCTACACCTTC.

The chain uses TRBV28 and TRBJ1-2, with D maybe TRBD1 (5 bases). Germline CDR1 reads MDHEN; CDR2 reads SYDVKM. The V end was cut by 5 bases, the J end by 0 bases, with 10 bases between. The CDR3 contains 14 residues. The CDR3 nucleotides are TGTGCCAGCAGTATCGACAGAGCTAACTATGGCTACACCTTC. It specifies CASSIDRANYGYTF.